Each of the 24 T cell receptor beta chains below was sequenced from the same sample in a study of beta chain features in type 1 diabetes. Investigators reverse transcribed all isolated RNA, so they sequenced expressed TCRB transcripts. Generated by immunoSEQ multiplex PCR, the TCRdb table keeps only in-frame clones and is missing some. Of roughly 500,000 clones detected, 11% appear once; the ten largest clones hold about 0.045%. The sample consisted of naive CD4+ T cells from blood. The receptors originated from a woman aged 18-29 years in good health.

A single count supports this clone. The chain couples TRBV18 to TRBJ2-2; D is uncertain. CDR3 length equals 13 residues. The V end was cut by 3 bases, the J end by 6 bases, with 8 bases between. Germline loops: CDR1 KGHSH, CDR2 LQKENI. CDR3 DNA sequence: TGTGCCAGCTCACCCGTTCGCTCCGGGGAGCTGTTTTTT. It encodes CASSPVRSGELFF. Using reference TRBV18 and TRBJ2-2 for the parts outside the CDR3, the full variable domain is NAGVMQNPRHLVRRRGQEARLRCSPMKGHSHVYWYRQLPEEGLKFMVYLQKENIIDESGMPKERFSAEFPKEGPSILRIQQVVRGDSAAYFCASSPVRSGELFFGEGSRLTVL.

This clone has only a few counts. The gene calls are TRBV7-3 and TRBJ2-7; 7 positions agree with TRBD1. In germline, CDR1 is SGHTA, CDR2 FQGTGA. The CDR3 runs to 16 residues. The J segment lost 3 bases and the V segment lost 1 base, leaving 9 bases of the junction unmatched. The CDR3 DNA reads TGTGCCAGCAGCTTAAAATGCCGGGACAGTTGCTACGAGCAGTACGTC. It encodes CASSLKCRDSCYEQYV.

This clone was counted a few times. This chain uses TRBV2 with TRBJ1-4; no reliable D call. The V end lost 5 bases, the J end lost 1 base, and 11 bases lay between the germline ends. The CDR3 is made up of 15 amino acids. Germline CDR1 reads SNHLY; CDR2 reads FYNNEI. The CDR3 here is CASSLRRLTNEKLFF. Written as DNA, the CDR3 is TGTGCCAGCAGTTTAAGACGGCTAACTAATGAAAAACTGTTTTTT.

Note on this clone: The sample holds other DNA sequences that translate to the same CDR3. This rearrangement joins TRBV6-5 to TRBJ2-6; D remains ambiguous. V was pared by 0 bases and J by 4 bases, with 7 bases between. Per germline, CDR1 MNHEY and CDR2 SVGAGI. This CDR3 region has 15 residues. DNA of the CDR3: TGTGCCAGCAGTTACTCAGGGTCAGGGGCCAACGTCCTGACTTTC. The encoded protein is CASSYSGSGANVLTF.

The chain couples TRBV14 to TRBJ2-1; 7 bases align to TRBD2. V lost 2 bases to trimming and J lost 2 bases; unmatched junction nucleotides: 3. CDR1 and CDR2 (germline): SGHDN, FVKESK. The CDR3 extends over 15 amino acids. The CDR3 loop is CASSQTGGPYNEQFF. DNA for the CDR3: TGTGCCAGCAGCCAAACGGGGGGACCCTACAATGAGCAGTTCTTC.

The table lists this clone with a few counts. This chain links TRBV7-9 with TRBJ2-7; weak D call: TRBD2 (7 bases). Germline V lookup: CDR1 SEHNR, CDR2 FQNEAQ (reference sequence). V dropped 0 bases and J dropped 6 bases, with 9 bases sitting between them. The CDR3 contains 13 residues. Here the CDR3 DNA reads TGTGCCAGCAGCTTAGCGGGAGGGGGCGAGCAGTACTTC. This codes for CASSLAGGGEQYF. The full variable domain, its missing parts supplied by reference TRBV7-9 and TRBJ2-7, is DTGVSQNPRHKITKRGQNVTFRCDPISEHNRLYWYRQTLGQGPEFLTYFQNEAQLEKSRLLSDRFSAERPKGSFSTLEIQRTEQGDSAMYLCASSLAGGGEQYFGPGTRLTVT.

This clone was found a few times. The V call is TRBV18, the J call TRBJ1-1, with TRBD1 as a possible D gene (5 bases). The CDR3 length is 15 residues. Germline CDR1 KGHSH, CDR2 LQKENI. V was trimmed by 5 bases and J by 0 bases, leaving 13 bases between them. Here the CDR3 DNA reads TGTGCCAGCTCAGACGAAGGGGAGTTGAACACTGAAGCTTTCTTT. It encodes CASSDEGELNTEAFF.

DNA for the CDR3: TGTGCCAGCAGCCACAGGGGGCAGGCCGGGGAGCTGTTTTTT. It codes for CASSHRGQAGELFF. The chain couples TRBV6-5 to TRBJ2-2; 9 nucleotides agree with TRBD1. This CDR3 spans 14 amino acids. CDR1 and CDR2 from the germline V gene are MNHEY and SVGAGI. V lost 6 bases, J lost 6 bases, and 5 bases stayed unmatched.

The CDR3 loop is CATSRSGDVGSGNTIYF. The DNA of the CDR3 is TGTGCCACCAGCAGATCGGGTGACGTCGGCTCTGGAAACACCATATATTTT. The rearrangement uses TRBV15 and TRBJ1-3; no firm D call. Trimming took 2 bases from V and 0 from J, leaving 14 bases between them. This CDR3 is 17 amino acids long. Per the germline V gene, CDR1 is LNHNV and CDR2 is YYDKDF (reference sequence).

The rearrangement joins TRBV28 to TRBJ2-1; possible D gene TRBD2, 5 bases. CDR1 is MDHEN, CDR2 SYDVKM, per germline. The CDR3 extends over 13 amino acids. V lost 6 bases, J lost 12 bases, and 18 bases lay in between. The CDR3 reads CASSQEGFETQFF. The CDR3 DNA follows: TGTGCCAGCAGCCAAGAGGGTTTCGAGACGCAGTTCTTC.

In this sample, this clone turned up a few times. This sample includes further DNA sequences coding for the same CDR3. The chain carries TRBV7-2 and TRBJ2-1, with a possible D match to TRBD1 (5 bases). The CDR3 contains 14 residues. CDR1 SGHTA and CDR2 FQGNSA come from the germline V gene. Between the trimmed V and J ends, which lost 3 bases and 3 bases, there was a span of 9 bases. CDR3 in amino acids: CASSLQGSYNEQFF. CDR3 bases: TGTGCCAGCAGCTTGCAGGGAAGCTACAATGAGCAGTTCTTC.

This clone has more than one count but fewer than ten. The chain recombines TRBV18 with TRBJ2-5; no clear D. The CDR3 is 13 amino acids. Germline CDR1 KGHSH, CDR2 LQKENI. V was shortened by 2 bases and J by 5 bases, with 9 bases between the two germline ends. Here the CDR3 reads CASSPDGQETQYF. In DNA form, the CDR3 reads TGTGCCAGCTCACCAGACGGGCAGGAGACCCAGTACTTC.

The CDR3 DNA sequence: TGTGCCAGCAGCGGACAGGGGATCCACAATGAGCAGTTCTTC. This sequence encodes CASSGQGIHNEQFF. V and J are TRBV11-2 and TRBJ2-1, with TRBD1 matching over 9 bases. This CDR3 is 14 amino acids long. The trim removed 5 bases at V and 5 bases at J, leaving 4 bases unmatched. Germline V gives CDR1 SGHAT, CDR2 FQNNGV.

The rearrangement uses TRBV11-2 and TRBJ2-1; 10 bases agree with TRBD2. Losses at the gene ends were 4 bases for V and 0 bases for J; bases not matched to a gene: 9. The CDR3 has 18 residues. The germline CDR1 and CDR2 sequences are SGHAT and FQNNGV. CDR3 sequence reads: CASSSTTSGLSSYNEQFF. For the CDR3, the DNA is TGTGCCAGCAGCTCAACGACTAGCGGGCTGAGCTCCTACAATGAGCAGTTCTTC.

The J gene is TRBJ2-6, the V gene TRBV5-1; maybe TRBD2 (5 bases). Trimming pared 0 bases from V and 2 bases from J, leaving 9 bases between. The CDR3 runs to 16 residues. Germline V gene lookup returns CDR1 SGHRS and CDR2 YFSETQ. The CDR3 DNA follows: TGCGCCAGCAGCTTGGTGTCCGGGACTGGGGCCAACGTCCTGACTTTC. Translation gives CASSLVSGTGANVLTF.

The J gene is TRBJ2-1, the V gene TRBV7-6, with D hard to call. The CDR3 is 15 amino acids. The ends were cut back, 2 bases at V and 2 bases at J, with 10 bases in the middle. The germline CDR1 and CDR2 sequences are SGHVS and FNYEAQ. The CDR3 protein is CASSLRPLAYNEQFF. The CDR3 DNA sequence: TGTGCCAGCAGCTTACGACCGTTAGCCTACAATGAGCAGTTCTTC.

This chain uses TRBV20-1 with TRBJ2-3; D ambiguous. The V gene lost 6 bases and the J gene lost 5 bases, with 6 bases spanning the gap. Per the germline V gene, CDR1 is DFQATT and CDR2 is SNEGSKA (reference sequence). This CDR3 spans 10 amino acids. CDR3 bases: TGCAGTGCGGCGCGAGATACGCAGTATTTT. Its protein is CSAARDTQYF.

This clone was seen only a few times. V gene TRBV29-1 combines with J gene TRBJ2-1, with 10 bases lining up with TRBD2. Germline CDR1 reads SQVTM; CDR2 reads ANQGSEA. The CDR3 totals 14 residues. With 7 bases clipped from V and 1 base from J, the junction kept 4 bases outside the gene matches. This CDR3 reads CSAKRGGSYNEQFF. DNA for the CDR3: TGCAGCGCGAAGCGGGGGGGGTCCTACAATGAGCAGTTCTTC.

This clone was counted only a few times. In DNA form, the CDR3 reads TGTGCCAGCAGCGCCCTTTACGGATATGGCTACACCTTC. This codes for CASSALYGYGYTF. The V and J genes are TRBV9 and TRBJ1-2; D gene unclear. V was trimmed by 3 bases and J by 5 bases, leaving 11 bases between them. CDR3 length equals 13 residues. CDR1 is SGDLS, CDR2 YYNGEE, per germline.

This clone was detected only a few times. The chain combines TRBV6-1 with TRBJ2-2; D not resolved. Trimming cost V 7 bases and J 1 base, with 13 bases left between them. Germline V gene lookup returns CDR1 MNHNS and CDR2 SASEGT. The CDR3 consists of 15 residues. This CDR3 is CASTSAPVNTGELFF. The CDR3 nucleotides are TGTGCCAGCACCTCAGCCCCAGTGAACACCGGGGAGCTGTTTTTT.

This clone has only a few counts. CDR3: CASSLRGRPEAFF. The CDR3 DNA follows: TGTGCCAGCAGCTTAAGGGGGAGGCCTGAAGCTTTCTTT. The chain has TRBV7-8 and TRBJ1-1; D perhaps matches TRBD1 (6 bases). V gave up 2 bases and J gave up 6 bases, with 10 bases separating them. Germline-derived CDR1 and CDR2 are SGHVS and FQNEAQ. The CDR3 runs to 13 residues.

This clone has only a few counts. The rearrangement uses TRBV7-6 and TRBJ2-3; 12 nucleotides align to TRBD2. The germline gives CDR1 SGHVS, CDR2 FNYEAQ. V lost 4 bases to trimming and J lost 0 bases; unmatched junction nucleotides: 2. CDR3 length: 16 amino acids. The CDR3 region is CASSSTSGGSTDTQYF. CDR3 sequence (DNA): TGTGCCAGCAGCTCGACTAGCGGGGGAAGCACAGATACGCAGTATTTT.

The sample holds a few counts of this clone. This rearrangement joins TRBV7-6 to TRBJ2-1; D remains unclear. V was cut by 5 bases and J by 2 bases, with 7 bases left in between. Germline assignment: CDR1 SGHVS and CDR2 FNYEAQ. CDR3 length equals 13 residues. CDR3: CASSPAPYNEQFF. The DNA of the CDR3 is TGTGCCAGCAGCCCCGCCCCCTACAATGAGCAGTTCTTC.

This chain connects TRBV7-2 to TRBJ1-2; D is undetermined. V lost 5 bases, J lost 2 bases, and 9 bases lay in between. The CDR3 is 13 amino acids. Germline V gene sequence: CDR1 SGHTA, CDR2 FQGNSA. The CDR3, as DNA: TGTGCCAGCAGCACGCTTGTGAACTATGGCTACACCTTC. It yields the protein CASSTLVNYGYTF.